The entry below describes one T cell receptor beta chain. The sample comes from a study of blood T cell repertoires in COVID-19. The wider study: Samples taken during acute and convalescent COVID-19 were collected in the United States, Italy and Spain.

The ends were cut back, 5 bases at V and 6 bases at J, with 7 bases in the middle. Germline V gives CDR1 DFQATT, CDR2 SNEGSKA (reference sequence). The CDR3 covers 11 residues. Data came from immunoSEQ multiplex PCR; TCRdb stores just in-frame clones and leaves some out. The sample consists of about 310,000 clones, 87% of them appearing once. Input material: peripheral blood. This receptor was taken from a man aged 50 to 59 with active or convalescent COVID-19. The J gene is TRBJ2-2, the V gene TRBV20-1, with D uncertain. Here the CDR3 reads CSAPPPGELFF. For the CDR3, the DNA is TGCAGTGCTCCCCCTCCCGGGGAGCTGTTTTTT.